Detailed here is one T cell receptor beta chain. The target antigen is unknown. Using immunoSEQ multiplex PCR, the repertoire was profiled, and TCRdb retains in-frame clones only, with some absent. The sample yields about 150,000 clones, around 92% seen once. These data come from a study of T cell responses to AZD1222 COVID-19 vaccine. Study-wide findings and caveats: Repertoire samples came only from after the peak T cell response. Baseline testing showed seropositivity in only six or seven AZD1222 recipients. Mostly white British, mostly female donors; authors suggested clonal diversity may be underestimated. Reportedly, nearly half of unique spike TCRs recognized epitopes outside B.1.351/B.1.1.7 mutations.

The germline CDR1 and CDR2 sequences are MNHEY and SMNVEV (reference sequence). The CDR3 loop spans 15 amino acids. V gave up 4 bases and J gave up 4 bases, with 11 bases separating them. This receptor was taken from an adult who received the AZD1222 COVID-19 vaccine. Source: peripheral blood, taken 28 days after the second AZD1222 dose. J is TRBJ1-6 and V is TRBV27; D possibly corresponds to TRBD1 (5 bases). In nucleotides, the CDR3 is TGTGCCAGCAGTTCCATTGGGGGATATAATTCACCCCTCCACTTT. This gives the protein CASSSIGGYNSPLHF.